This T cell receptor (beta chain) was retrieved from a study of T cell responses to AZD1222 COVID-19 vaccine. Repertoires were generated with immunoSEQ multiplex PCR, while TCRdb's copy carries only in-frame clones and drops some. This sample has under 150,000 clones, with about 92% found just once. V gave up 3 bases and J gave up 3 bases; unmatched junction bases: 9. CDR1 and CDR2 from the germline V gene are SEHNR and FQNEAQ (reference sequence). This CDR3 contains 16 residues. This sequence was found in an adult in good health. This material consisted of peripheral blood, taken on day 0 of AZD1222 vaccination. The chain uses TRBV7-9 and TRBJ2-7; the match to TRBD2 covers 9 bases. The CDR3 DNA reads TGTGCCAGCAGCTTCCAGAAGCGGGAGGAACTCTACGAGCAGTACTTC. Translation: CASSFQKREELYEQYF.